The 29 T cell receptor beta chains given below trace back to one sample, sequenced in a study of cytomegalovirus exposure and HLA in healthy donors. PCR amplification relied on 60 Vbeta primers (plus 13 Jbeta primers). Assay used: immunoSEQ multiplex PCR; TCRdb lists only in-frame clones, some missing. The data contain around 180,000 clones, more than 70% of them singletons. The sample consisted of PBMCs. These receptors originate from a girl under 18 in good health and CMV-seronegative.

The chain joins TRBV2 to TRBJ2-3; tentatively, D is TRBD1 (5 bases). CDR1 and CDR2 from the germline V gene are SNHLY and FYNNEI. CDR3 length: 13 residues. Trimming took off 3 bases at V and 5 bases at J, with 9 bases between the two ends. Written as DNA, the CDR3 is TGTGCCAGCAGTGACAGGGTTCAAGATACGCAGTATTTT. Translating gives CASSDRVQDTQYF.

The chain links TRBV6-5 to TRBJ1-2; D unresolved. Germline CDR1 MNHEY, CDR2 SVGAGI. The CDR3 is 16 amino acids. V was cut by 0 bases and J by 2 bases, with 13 bases left in between. For the CDR3, the DNA is TGTGCCAGCAGTTACTCGACGGTACAGCCCAACTATGGCTACACCTTC. It is translated as CASSYSTVQPNYGYTF.

The gene calls are TRBV7-9 and TRBJ2-3; 7 nucleotides match TRBD1. The CDR3 covers 13 residues. Trimming cost V 5 bases and J 10 bases; bases outside gene matches: 9. Germline V gene lookup returns CDR1 SEHNR and CDR2 FQNEAQ (reference sequence). CDR3 nucleotides: TGTGCCAGCAGCCCCACAGGGGAAGGGGCGCAGTATTTT. This encodes CASSPTGEGAQYF.

This clone was seen a few times. J is TRBJ1-1 and V is TRBV5-4; possibly TRBD1 for D (6 bases). Germline loops: CDR1 SGHNT, CDR2 YYREEE (reference sequence). The CDR3 has 15 amino acids. The V end was cut by 2 bases, the J end by 8 bases, with 19 bases between. The CDR3 protein is CASSFSDTGRREAFF. Written as DNA, the CDR3 is TGTGCCAGCAGCTTTTCCGATACAGGGCGGAGGGAAGCTTTCTTT.

As for this clone: The germline gene is not matched at one end of the junction; a read error may be the cause. The V and J genes are TRBV2 and TRBJ2-7, with D possibly TRBD2 on 6 matching bases. CDR1 and CDR2 (germline): SNHLY, FYNNEI. CDR3 length: 12 amino acids. This CDR3 reads CASSEGEARAFF. CDR3 bases: TGTGCCAGCAGTGAAGGGGAGGCTCGGGCCTTCTTC.

This clone showed up just a few times. The V and J genes are TRBV2 and TRBJ1-4; 7 bases are a match to TRBD1. With V trimmed by 6 bases and J by 8 bases, 9 bases remained unmatched. From germline, CDR1 is SNHLY and CDR2 FYNNEI. The CDR3 length is 14 residues. CDR3 nucleotides: TGTGCCAGCAGCGGAGGGGCAGGGGGAGAAAAACTGTTTTTT. Its translation is CASSGGAGGEKLFF.

This sequence joins TRBV27 and TRBJ1-1; 7 bases map to TRBD1. V was clipped by 3 bases and J by 3 bases; unmatched bases: 13. Germline lookup yields CDR1 MNHEY and CDR2 SMNVEV (reference sequence). CDR3 length equals 17 residues. CDR3 sequence reads: CASSFGAGGGVDTEAFF. The DNA for the CDR3 is TGTGCCAGCAGTTTTGGAGCAGGGGGTGGAGTAGACACTGAAGCTTTCTTT.

This chain uses TRBV4-1 with TRBJ1-1; D gene uncertain. Germline CDR1 reads MGHRA; CDR2 reads YSYEKL. V gave up 2 bases and J gave up 2 bases, with 15 bases separating them. The CDR3 contains 16 residues. DNA for the CDR3: TGCGCCAGCAGCCAATCGATGAGCTCATTTAACACTGAAGCTTTCTTT. This sequence encodes CASSQSMSSFNTEAFF.

This sequence joins TRBV4-1 and TRBJ2-5; 7 nucleotides align to TRBD1. The J call is in doubt because the DNA end fits TRBJ2-7 better. CDR1 is MGHRA and CDR2 is YSYEKL in the germline V gene. The CDR3 runs to 15 residues. CDR3 nucleotides: TGCGCCAGCAGCCAAGAGAGGGGGCCCACCTACGAGCAGTACTTC. Amino acid sequence: CASSQERGPTYEQYF.

This clone was observed once. V usage is TRBV2 and J usage is TRBJ1-2; D possibly corresponds to TRBD1 (5 bases). CDR3 size: 15 residues. Germline V CDR1 and CDR2: SNHLY, FYNNEI. Trimming took 6 bases from V and 2 from J, leaving 16 bases between them. CDR3 loop: CASRFDLEGNYGYTF. CDR3 coding DNA: TGTGCCAGCAGGTTCGACCTGGAGGGGAACTATGGCTACACCTTC.

The chain combines TRBV13 with TRBJ2-1; 7 bases match TRBD1. The CDR3 extends over 12 amino acids. V was pared by 0 bases and J by 12 bases, with 2 bases of the junction left unmatched. Germline V CDR1 and CDR2: PRHDT, FYEKMQ (reference sequence). The CDR3 loop reads CASSLGDRLQFF. The CDR3 DNA is TGTGCCAGCAGCTTAGGGGACAGGTTGCAGTTCTTC. Using reference TRBV13 and TRBJ2-1 for the parts outside the CDR3, the full variable domain is AAGVIQSPRHLIKEKRETATLKCYPIPRHDTVYWYQQGPGQDPQFLISFYEKMQSDKGSIPDRFSAQQFSDYHSELNMSSLELGDSALYFCASSLGDRLQFFGPGTRLTVL.

The chain joins TRBV11-2 to TRBJ2-3; TRBD1 matches 7 bases. The length of the CDR3 is 16 residues. V lost 1 base to trimming and J lost 1 base; unmatched junction nucleotides: 5. Germline CDR1 and CDR2: SGHAT and FQNNGV. The CDR3 loop reads CASSLGEGAGTDTQYF. The CDR3 bases are TGTGCCAGCAGCTTAGGTGAGGGGGCCGGCACAGATACGCAGTATTTT.

The V call is TRBV4-1, the J call TRBJ1-3, with D hard to call. Between the trimmed V and J ends, which lost 0 bases and 4 bases, there was a span of 19 bases. CDR1 is MGHRA, CDR2 YSYEKL, per germline. CDR3 length: 18 amino acids. The CDR3 loop is CASSQEGGQVSPGNTIYF. The CDR3 nucleotides read TGCGCCAGCAGCCAAGAGGGTGGGCAGGTTTCCCCAGGAAACACCATATATTTT.

This chain uses TRBV27 with TRBJ2-3; 8 nucleotides agree with TRBD2. V shed 5 bases, J shed 2 bases, and the junction held 12 bases outside the gene matches. This CDR3 spans 17 amino acids. The germline V gene has CDR1 MNHEY and CDR2 SMNVEV (reference sequence). The CDR3 region is CASSRPGGENPTDTQYF. The CDR3 bases are TGTGCCAGCAGTCGCCCGGGAGGGGAGAATCCCACAGATACGCAGTATTTT.

The rearrangement links TRBV19 to TRBJ2-3, with 7 nucleotides matching TRBD2. CDR1 and CDR2 (germline): LNHDA, SQIVND (reference sequence). The CDR3 spans 13 residues. Unmatched junction bases numbered 7, after V lost 8 bases and J lost 5 bases. The CDR3 spells CASWGGGRDTQYF. Here the CDR3 DNA reads TGTGCCAGTTGGGGCGGGGGAAGAGATACGCAGTATTTT.

J is TRBJ2-1 and V is TRBV7-8; weak D call: TRBD2 (6 bases). CDR3 size: 13 residues. V lost 5 bases and J lost 8, with 13 bases in between. Germline V lookup: CDR1 SGHVS, CDR2 FQNEAQ. The CDR3, as DNA: TGTGCCAGCAGCCCCGTGGGCGGGGATGAGCAGTTCTTC. Translation gives CASSPVGGDEQFF. Full variable domain (missing parts from reference TRBV7-8 and TRBJ2-1): GAGVSQSPRYKVAKRGQDVALRCDPISGHVSLFWYQQALGQGPEFLTYFQNEAQLDKSGLPSDRFFAERPEGSVSTLKIQRTQQEDSAVYLCASSPVGGDEQFFGPGTRLTVL.

The sample holds a few counts of this clone. The chain couples TRBV7-9 to TRBJ2-3, with unresolved D. Deletions cut 4 bases from V and 0 bases from J, with 11 bases between. Germline CDR1 and CDR2: SEHNR and FQNEAQ (reference sequence). The CDR3 spans 15 residues. CDR3 loop: CASSSRPSSTDTQYF. Here the CDR3 DNA reads TGTGCCAGCAGCTCGAGGCCGTCGAGCACAGATACGCAGTATTTT.

This chain joins TRBV7-9 and TRBJ1-1; 9 bases fit TRBD1. CDR1 is SEHNR and CDR2 is FQNEAQ in the germline V gene (reference sequence). The CDR3 spans 15 residues. The junction had 9 bases not matched to a gene; V was cut back by 5 bases and J by 5 bases. In DNA form, the CDR3 reads TGTGCCAGCAGCGCTATAACAGGGGGCGCAACTGAAGCTTTCTTT. As protein: CASSAITGGATEAFF. The variable domain in full, with the rest retrieved from reference TRBV7-9 and TRBJ1-1, is DTGVSQNPRHKITKRGQNVTFRCDPISEHNRLYWYRQTLGQGPEFLTYFQNEAQLEKSRLLSDRFSAERPKGSFSTLEIQRTEQGDSAMYLCASSAITGGATEAFFGQGTRLTVV.

The chain employs TRBV15 and TRBJ2-6; TRBD2 matches 7 bases. V dropped 1 base and J dropped 1; count of bases not matched to a gene: 7. CDR3 length equals 18 residues. Germline V gene sequence: CDR1 LNHNV, CDR2 YYDKDF (reference sequence). The CDR3 here is CATSRARDYLSGANVLTF. CDR3 in DNA: TGTGCCACCAGCAGAGCCAGGGACTACCTTTCTGGGGCCAACGTCCTGACTTTC.

The chain carries TRBV2 and TRBJ1-6, with TRBD1 matching 7 bases. The germline gives CDR1 SNHLY, CDR2 FYNNEI. V trimming: 5 bases; J trimming: 5 bases; junction bases outside the gene matches: 3. The CDR3 has 14 amino acids. CDR3 sequence: CASSSDRDNSPLHF. CDR3 nucleotide sequence: TGTGCCAGCAGTTCAGACAGGGATAATTCACCCCTCCACTTT.

The chain recombines TRBV4-2 with TRBJ2-7; D remains ambiguous. V gave up 0 bases and J gave up 2 bases, with 5 bases separating them. Germline loops: CDR1 LGHNA, CDR2 YNFKEQ. The CDR3 loop spans 13 amino acids. CDR3 residues: CASSQDRTYEQYF. CDR3 sequence (DNA): TGTGCCAGCAGCCAAGACAGGACCTACGAGCAGTACTTC.

The chain links TRBV7-6 to TRBJ1-4; TRBD1 aligns across 7 bases. CDR1 and CDR2 from the germline V gene are SGHVS and FNYEAQ. The CDR3 runs 16 residues. Germline trimming cut 4 bases from V and 3 bases from J; bases unmatched to any gene: 8. CDR3: CASSSNRGLPNEKLFF. The CDR3 bases are TGTGCCAGCAGCTCCAATAGGGGGCTGCCTAATGAAAAACTGTTTTTT.

V and J are TRBV25-1 and TRBJ2-1, with D perhaps TRBD1 (6 bases). Germline CDR1 MGHDK, CDR2 SYGVNS. V lost 6 bases to trimming and J lost 4 bases, with 16 bases between them. CDR3 length: 15 residues. The CDR3 DNA follows: TGTGCCAGCAGGGACAGAAACCCTTCGTACAATGAGCAGTTCTTC. Translating it yields CASRDRNPSYNEQFF.

V gene TRBV13 combines with J gene TRBJ2-7; 7 positions agree with TRBD1. CDR3 length: 15 residues. The germline V gene encodes CDR1 PRHDT and CDR2 FYEKMQ (reference sequence). The trim removed 5 bases at V and 2 bases at J, leaving 9 bases unmatched. This CDR3 is CASSPTTGVPYEQYF. In DNA form, the CDR3 reads TGTGCCAGCAGCCCGACAACAGGGGTCCCCTACGAGCAGTACTTC.

This sequence joins TRBV7-9 and TRBJ1-4, with D unclear. Trimming shortened V by 4 bases and J by 2 bases, and 8 bases separated the two germline ends. The CDR3 consists of 14 residues. Germline-derived CDR1 and CDR2 are SEHNR and FQNEAQ (reference sequence). The CDR3 nucleotides read TGTGCCAGCAGCTCCGGGATGACTAATGAAAAACTGTTTTTT. Translating gives CASSSGMTNEKLFF. The full variable domain, its missing parts supplied by reference TRBV7-9 and TRBJ1-4, is DTGVSQNPRHKITKRGQNVTFRCDPISEHNRLYWYRQTLGQGPEFLTYFQNEAQLEKSRLLSDRFSAERPKGSFSTLEIQRTEQGDSAMYLCASSSGMTNEKLFFGSGTQLSVL.

The rearrangement uses TRBV4-1 and TRBJ1-1; 7 positions agree with TRBD1. With 5 bases clipped from V and 2 bases from J, the junction kept 14 bases outside the gene matches. This CDR3 has 17 residues. Germline CDR1 MGHRA, CDR2 YSYEKL. In nucleotides, the CDR3 is TGCGCCAGCAGCGTCTTACCGGACAGGTTGGTTAACACTGAAGCTTTCTTT. It yields the protein CASSVLPDRLVNTEAFF.

This chain connects TRBV7-9 to TRBJ2-1; D is unresolved. This CDR3 comprises 12 residues. CDR1 is SEHNR and CDR2 is FQNEAQ in the germline V gene (reference sequence). Trimming shortened V by 5 bases and J by 10 bases, and 12 bases separated the two germline ends. The DNA of the CDR3 is TGTGCCAGCAGCCCCCCTGCGGCGGAGCAGTTCTTC. Residues: CASSPPAAEQFF.

The chain has TRBV6-6 and TRBJ1-1, with TRBD1 matching over 7 bases. The length of the CDR3 is 12 residues. Germline CDR1 is MNHNY and CDR2 is SVGAGI (reference sequence). V shed 6 bases and J 5 bases; nucleotides not matched to a gene: 3. CDR3 sequence: CASRQGGTEAFF. The CDR3 DNA reads as TGTGCCAGCAGGCAGGGGGGTACTGAAGCTTTCTTT.

This clone has a handful of counts. The CDR3 loop reads CASSPQEGSEQYF. The CDR3 region has the DNA TGTGCCAGCAGCCCGCAAGAAGGGAGCGAGCAGTACTTC. The V call is TRBV7-3, the J call TRBJ2-7, with D tentatively TRBD2 (5 bases). CDR3 length: 13 amino acids. The germline CDR1 and CDR2 sequences are SGHTA and FQGTGA. V dropped 5 bases and J dropped 6 bases, with 14 bases sitting between them.